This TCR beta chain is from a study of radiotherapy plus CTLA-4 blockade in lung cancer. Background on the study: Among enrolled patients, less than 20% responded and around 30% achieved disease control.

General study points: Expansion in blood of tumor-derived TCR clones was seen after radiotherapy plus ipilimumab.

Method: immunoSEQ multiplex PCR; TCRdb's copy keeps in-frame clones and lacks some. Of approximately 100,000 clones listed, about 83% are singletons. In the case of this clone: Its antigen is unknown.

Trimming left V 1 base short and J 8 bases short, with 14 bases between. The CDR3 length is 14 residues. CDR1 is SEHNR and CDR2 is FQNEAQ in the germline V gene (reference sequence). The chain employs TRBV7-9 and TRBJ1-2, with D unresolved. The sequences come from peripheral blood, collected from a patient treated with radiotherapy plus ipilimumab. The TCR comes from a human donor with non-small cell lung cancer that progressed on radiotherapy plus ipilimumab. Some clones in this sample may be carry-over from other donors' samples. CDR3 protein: CASSLVVGSTGYTF. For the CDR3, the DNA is TGTGCCAGCAGCTTAGTGGTCGGCAGTACGGGCTACACCTTC.